This T cell receptor (beta chain) is from a study of blood T cell repertoires in COVID-19. Germline V gene data show CDR1 as SGDLS and CDR2 as YYNGEE. This CDR3 is built from 14 residues. V was pared by 4 bases and J by 1 base, with 8 bases between. Measured with immunoSEQ multiplex PCR; TCRdb has only the in-frame clones, and not every one. Here the sample spans 90,000 to 140,000 clones, about four fifths being singletons. This clone was counted only a few times. The source material was peripheral blood. This receptor was identified in a woman aged 70-85 years with acute or convalescent COVID-19. J is TRBJ2-2 and V is TRBV9; D is possibly TRBD2 (6 bases). For the CDR3, the DNA is TGTGCCAGCAGCTTGGGGGGGAACACCGGGGAGCTGTTTTTT. Translation: CASSLGGNTGELFF.